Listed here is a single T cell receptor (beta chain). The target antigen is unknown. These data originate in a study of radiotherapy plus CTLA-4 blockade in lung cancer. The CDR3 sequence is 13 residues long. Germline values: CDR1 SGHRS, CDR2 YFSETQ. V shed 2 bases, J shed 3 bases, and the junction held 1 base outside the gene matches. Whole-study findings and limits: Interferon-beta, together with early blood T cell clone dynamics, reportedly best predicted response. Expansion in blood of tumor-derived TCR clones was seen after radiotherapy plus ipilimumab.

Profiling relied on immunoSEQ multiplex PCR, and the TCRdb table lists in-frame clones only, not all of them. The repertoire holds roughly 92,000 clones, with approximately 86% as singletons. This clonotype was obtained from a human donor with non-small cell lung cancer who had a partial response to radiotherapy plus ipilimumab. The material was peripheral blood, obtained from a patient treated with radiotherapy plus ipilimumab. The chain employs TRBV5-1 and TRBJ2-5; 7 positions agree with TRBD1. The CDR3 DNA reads TGCGCCAGCAGCTTTACAGGGGAAGAGACCCAGTACTTC. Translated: CASSFTGEETQYF.